This T cell receptor (beta chain) was found in a study of yellow fever vaccine responses in identical twins. CDR3 size: 13 residues. Trimming removed 6 bases from V and 7 bases from J, with 13 bases in between. With respect to this clonotype: Its antigen is undetermined.

Notes on the study in general: Vaccine-induced T cell responses in twins were reportedly observed to appear partly convergent, partly personalized.

One entry per CDR3 protein results from TCRdb running MiXCR on the RT-PCR reads. The table shows roughly 2,700 distinct CDR3 sequences, with 87% occurring only once. Sequences were derived from T cells from blood (PBMCs), unsorted or a sorted subset (not recorded which), sampled before or after yellow fever vaccination (not recorded which). This chain links TRBV12-3 or TRBV12-4 with TRBJ2-1; D is unclear. This clonotype was obtained from a female donor who received the yellow fever vaccine. Here the CDR3 DNA reads TGTGCCAGCAGCGGAAAACTGGGTAATGAGCAGTTCTTC. As protein: CASSGKLGNEQFF.